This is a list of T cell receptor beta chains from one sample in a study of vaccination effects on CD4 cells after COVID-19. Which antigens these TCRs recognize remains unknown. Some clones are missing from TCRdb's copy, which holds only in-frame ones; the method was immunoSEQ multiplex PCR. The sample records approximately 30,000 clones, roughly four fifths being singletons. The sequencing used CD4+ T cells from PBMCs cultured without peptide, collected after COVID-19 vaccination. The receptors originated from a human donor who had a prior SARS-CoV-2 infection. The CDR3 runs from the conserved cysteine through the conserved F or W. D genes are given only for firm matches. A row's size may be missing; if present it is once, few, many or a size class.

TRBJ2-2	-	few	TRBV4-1	TGCGCCAGCAGCGACATAGACAGTTGGGGATCGAACACCGGGGAGCTGTTTTTT	CASSDIDSWGSNTGELFF
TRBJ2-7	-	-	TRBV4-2	TGTGCCAGCAGCCAAGATTCGGCGGTCTTCTCCTACGAGCAGTACTTC	CASSQDSAVFSYEQYF
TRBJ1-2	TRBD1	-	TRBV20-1	TGCAGTGCTAGTGACAGGGTCGTCTATGGCTACACCTTC	CSASDRVVYGYTF
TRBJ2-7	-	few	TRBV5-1	TGCGCCAGCAGCTTGGTTAGGCCCCCCTACGAGCAGTACTTC	CASSLVRPPYEQYF
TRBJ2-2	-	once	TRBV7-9	TGTGCCAGCAGCTTATCAGGGACCACCGGGGAGCTGTTTTTT	CASSLSGTTGELFF
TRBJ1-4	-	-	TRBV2	TGTGCCAGCAGTGTTCAGGGGACTGCTAATGAAAAACTGTTTTTT	CASSVQGTANEKLFF
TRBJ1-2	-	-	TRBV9	TGTGCCAGCAGCGTAGAGGTTGCCTTGGGGGGCTACACCTTC	CASSVEVALGGYTF
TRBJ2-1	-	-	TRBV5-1	TGCGCCAGCAGCTTACGGGGAGGTTTCGAAAATGAGCAGTTCTTC	CASSLRGGFENEQFF
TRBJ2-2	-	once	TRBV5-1	TGCGCCAGCAGCTTTGCAGGAGGTCTCGCCGGGGAGCTGTTTTTT	CASSFAGGLAGELFF
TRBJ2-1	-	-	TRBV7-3	TGTGCCAGCAGCCCAACCCATTACAATGAGCAGTTCTTC	CASSPTHYNEQFF
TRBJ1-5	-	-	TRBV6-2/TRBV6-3	TGTGCCAGCAGTTACCCCGACAGGCCCAATCAGCCCCAGCATTTT	CASSYPDRPNQPQHF
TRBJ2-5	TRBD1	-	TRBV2	TGTGCCAGCAGTGCGGGACAGCAAGAGACCCAGTACTTC	CASSAGQQETQYF
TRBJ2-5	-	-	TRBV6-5	TGTGCCAGCAGGGGGAGGCAGCTCCAAGAGACCCAGTACTTC	CASRGRQLQETQYF
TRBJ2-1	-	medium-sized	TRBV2	TGTGCGGCTGCAGGGTCCCCTAACAATGAGCAGTTCTTC	CAAAGSPNNEQFF
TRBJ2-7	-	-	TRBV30	TGTGCCTGGAGTGTACTGCCGTCCTACGAGCAGTACTTC	CAWSVLPSYEQYF
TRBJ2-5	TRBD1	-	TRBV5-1	TGCGCCAGCAGCCCAAGACAGGGTGATTTCCAAGAGACCCAGTACTTC	CASSPRQGDFQETQYF
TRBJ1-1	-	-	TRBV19	TGTGCCAGTAGTATAGCAAGGATGAACACTGAAGCTTTCTTT	CASSIARMNTEAFF
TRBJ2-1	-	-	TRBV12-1	TGTGCCAGCAGCTTTGCTGGGCGCATCCCCGCGGAGTTCTTC	CASSFAGRIPAEFF
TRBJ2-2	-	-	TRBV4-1	TGCGCCAGCAGCCAAGATGAGGGAAACACCGGGGAGCTGTTTTTT	CASSQDEGNTGELFF
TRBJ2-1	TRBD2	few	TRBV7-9	TGTGCCAGCAGCCCTAGGTCCGGGAGGGATGAGCAGTTCTTC	CASSPRSGRDEQFF
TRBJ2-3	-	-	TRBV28	TGTGCCAGCAGTTCCTCAAGCCCCTTCGGGTTGTTTACGCAGTATTTT	CASSSSSPFGLFTQYF
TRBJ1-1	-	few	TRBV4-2	TGTGCCAGCAGCCAAGATCAGGACAGTCGCGAAGCTTTCTTT	CASSQDQDSREAFF
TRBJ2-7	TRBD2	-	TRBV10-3	TGTGCCATCAGTGAAACCGGGACTAGCGGGAGGTACGAAGGGGAGCAGTACTTC	CAISETGTSGRYEGEQYF
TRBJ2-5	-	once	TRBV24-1	TGTGCCACCAGTGTTGGGGGTCAAGAGACCCAGTACTTC	CATSVGGQETQYF
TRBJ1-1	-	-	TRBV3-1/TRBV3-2	TGTGCCAGCAGCCAATACGGGAATGAAGCTTTCTTT	CASSQYGNEAFF
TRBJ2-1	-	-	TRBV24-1	TGTGCCACCAGTGCCAACCGGCAGGGACTGTTCTTC	CATSANRQGLFF
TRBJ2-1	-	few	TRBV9	TGTGCCAGCGGGAAAGAGAGGTTCAATGAGCAGTTCTTC	CASGKERFNEQFF
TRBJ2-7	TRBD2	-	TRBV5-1	TGCGCCAGCAGCTCTGGACTAGCGGGAGTGGGGGAGCAGTACTTC	CASSSGLAGVGEQYF
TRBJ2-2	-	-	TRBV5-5	TGTGCCAGCAGCTTAAGTCTTGGGGCAGGGAGCACCGGGGAGCTGTTTTTT	CASSLSLGAGSTGELFF
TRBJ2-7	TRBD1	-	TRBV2	TGTGCCAGCAACCGCCCGGGACAGCTTACCTACGAGCAGTACTTC	CASNRPGQLTYEQYF
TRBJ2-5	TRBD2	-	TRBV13	TGTGCCAGCAGCTTAACGGGACTAGCGGGCTTGGAGACCCAGTACTTC	CASSLTGLAGLETQYF
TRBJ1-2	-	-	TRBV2	TGTGCCACCGTTGGGGTTAACTATGGCTACACCTTC	CATVGVNYGYTF
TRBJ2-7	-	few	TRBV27	TGTGCCACAAGAAGGACCGGGAGCTCCTACGAGCAGTACTTC	CATRRTGSSYEQYF
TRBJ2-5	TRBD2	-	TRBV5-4	TGTGCCAGCAGCTTGGCCGCGCGGGAGGGCCCCGAGACCCAGTACTTC	CASSLAAREGPETQYF
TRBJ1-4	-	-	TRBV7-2	TGTGCCAGCAGCCTAATGGGCTCCAATGAAAAACTGTTTTTT	CASSLMGSNEKLFF
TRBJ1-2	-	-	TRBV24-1	TGTGCCACCAGTGATTCACTCACAGGGTATGGCTACACCTTC	CATSDSLTGYGYTF
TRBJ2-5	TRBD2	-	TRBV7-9	TGTGCCAGCACCGGGATGGGACTAGCGGGAGCTCCAGAGACCCAGTACTTC	CASTGMGLAGAPETQYF
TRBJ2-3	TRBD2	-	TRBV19	TGTGCCAGTAGTAGGGGGACTAGCAGAAGCACAGATACGCAGTATTTT	CASSRGTSRSTDTQYF
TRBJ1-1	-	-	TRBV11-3	TGTGCCAGCAGATTAGACAGCACTGAAGCTTTCTTT	CASRLDSTEAFF